This T cell receptor (beta chain) was captured by sequencing in a study of cytomegalovirus exposure and HLA in healthy donors. Assay used: immunoSEQ multiplex PCR; TCRdb lists only in-frame clones, some missing. The sample has over 70,000 clones; roughly 90% are singletons. This sequence originates from a woman aged 18-35 years in good health and CMV-seropositive. Sample: PBMCs.

Here the CDR3 DNA reads TGTGCCAGCACCCGAGGGGCTAGCGGGGCGAACACCGGGGAGCTGTTTTTT. The encoded protein is CASTRGASGANTGELFF. V usage is TRBV7-8 and J usage is TRBJ2-2; TRBD2 matches at 9 bases. CDR1 and CDR2 from the germline V gene are SGHVS and FQNEAQ. The length of the CDR3 is 17 residues. Losses at the gene ends were 7 bases for V and 0 bases for J; bases not matched to a gene: 9.